This is a list of T cell receptor beta chains from one sample in a study of shared clonotypes between healthy human individuals. Sequenced by immunoSEQ multiplex PCR; TCRdb stores in-frame clones only, minus some. This repertoire shows some 2.3 million clones, 85% to 95% found once; its top ten account for 0.39%. The material sequenced was naive CD4+ T cells from PBMCs. The receptor source for this set is a man aged 18 to 30 in good health. Some clones in this sample may be carry-over from other donors' samples. The CDR3 runs from the conserved cysteine through the conserved F or W. The D gene is left open where the match is weak. Not every row has a clone size; where given, it reads once, few, many or a size class.

d_gene: -
v_gene: TRBV20-1
abundance: once
j_gene: TRBJ2-3
CDR3nt: TGCAGTGCGCCGTCCTCAGATACGCAGTATTTT
CDR3aa: CSAPSSDTQYF

d_gene: TRBD2
v_gene: TRBV11-2
abundance: -
j_gene: TRBJ2-7
CDR3nt: TGTGCCAGCAGCCCCTCGACTAGCGGGAGTTACGAGCAGTACTTC
CDR3aa: CASSPSTSGSYEQYF

d_gene: -
v_gene: TRBV27
abundance: -
j_gene: TRBJ2-2
CDR3nt: TGTGCCAGCAGTTGGTACGGGGAGCTGTTTTTT
CDR3aa: CASSWYGELFF

d_gene: -
v_gene: TRBV6-5
abundance: -
j_gene: TRBJ2-2
CDR3nt: TGTGCCAGCAGTTACCGCTCCCTGGGCCACGGGGAGCTGTTTTTT
CDR3aa: CASSYRSLGHGELFF

d_gene: -
v_gene: TRBV13
abundance: -
j_gene: TRBJ2-3
CDR3nt: TGTGCCAGCAGCTTAAGGCGGGGAACTAGCACAGATACGCAGTATTTT
CDR3aa: CASSLRRGTSTDTQYF

d_gene: TRBD1
v_gene: TRBV10-3
abundance: once
j_gene: TRBJ2-3
CDR3nt: TGTGCCACCAAGGGACAGGGGATAGATACGCAGTATTTT
CDR3aa: CATKGQGIDTQYF

d_gene: -
v_gene: TRBV10-3
abundance: few
j_gene: TRBJ1-2
CDR3nt: TGTGCCATCAGTGAAGGGGACTATGGCTACACCTTC
CDR3aa: CAISEGDYGYTF

d_gene: -
v_gene: TRBV5-4
abundance: -
j_gene: TRBJ1-1
CDR3nt: TGTGCCAGCAGGGATACAGAGAACACTGAAGCTTTCTTT
CDR3aa: CASRDTENTEAFF

d_gene: TRBD2
v_gene: TRBV14
abundance: -
j_gene: TRBJ2-7
CDR3nt: TGTGCCAGCAGCCAAGATTTCGGACTAGCGGGAGTAGAGCAGTACTTC
CDR3aa: CASSQDFGLAGVEQYF

d_gene: -
v_gene: TRBV28
abundance: -
j_gene: TRBJ1-1
CDR3nt: TGTGCCAGCAGTCCGGCGGATTTGAGGGGGGGCCCCGAGAACACTGAAGCTTTCTTT
CDR3aa: CASSPADLRGGPENTEAFF

d_gene: -
v_gene: TRBV6-5
abundance: once
j_gene: TRBJ2-2
CDR3nt: TGTGCCAGCAGGACGGCTCGGGCCGGGGAGCTGTTTTTT
CDR3aa: CASRTARAGELFF

d_gene: -
v_gene: TRBV6-1
abundance: -
j_gene: TRBJ1-5
CDR3nt: TGTGCCAGCAGCAGACAGGCTGTGGGCAATCAGCCCCAGCATTTT
CDR3aa: CASSRQAVGNQPQHF

d_gene: -
v_gene: TRBV12-2
abundance: -
j_gene: TRBJ2-7
CDR3nt: TGTGCAAGTCGAGACACGGCCACCTACGAGCAGTACTTC
CDR3aa: CASRDTATYEQYF

d_gene: -
v_gene: TRBV7-3
abundance: -
j_gene: TRBJ2-1
CDR3nt: TGTGCCAGCAGCTTATCAACAGGGTCCTACAATGAGCAGTTCTTC
CDR3aa: CASSLSTGSYNEQFF

d_gene: -
v_gene: TRBV6-5
abundance: -
j_gene: TRBJ2-7
CDR3nt: TGTGCCAGCTACCCGGCGGGGTTGGGGACCTACGAGCAGTACTTC
CDR3aa: CASYPAGLGTYEQYF

d_gene: TRBD2
v_gene: TRBV11-2
abundance: -
j_gene: TRBJ2-2
CDR3nt: TGTGCCAGCAGCTGGATAGCGGGGGAGAACACCGGGGAGCTGTTTTTT
CDR3aa: CASSWIAGENTGELFF

d_gene: TRBD1
v_gene: TRBV18
abundance: once
j_gene: TRBJ2-7
CDR3nt: TGTGCCAGCTCACAGGCAGGGGGCGCGTACGAGCAGTACTTC
CDR3aa: CASSQAGGAYEQYF

d_gene: -
v_gene: TRBV6-5
abundance: -
j_gene: TRBJ1-1
CDR3nt: TGTGCCAGCAGTTACTCGATGGTTGGGGGCGGCACTGAAGCTTTCTTT
CDR3aa: CASSYSMVGGGTEAFF

d_gene: -
v_gene: TRBV30
abundance: once
j_gene: TRBJ2-3
CDR3nt: TGTGCCTGGAAAGAAATGACAGGAAGAAGAACAGATACGCAGTATTTT
CDR3aa: CAWKEMTGRRTDTQYF

d_gene: -
v_gene: TRBV30
abundance: -
j_gene: TRBJ2-2
CDR3nt: TGTGCCTGGTCCCGCATCGGGCTCCAAAGGGCCGGGGAGCTGTTTTTT
CDR3aa: CAWSRIGLQRAGELFF

d_gene: TRBD2
v_gene: TRBV18
abundance: -
j_gene: TRBJ2-7
CDR3nt: TGTGCCAGCTCTCCCTCAGCGGGAGTGGAAGAGCAGTACTTC
CDR3aa: CASSPSAGVEEQYF

d_gene: TRBD2
v_gene: TRBV5-1
abundance: -
j_gene: TRBJ2-1
CDR3nt: TGCGCCAGCAGCTTGGAGACTAGCGGGAGCTCCCCGTTCTTC
CDR3aa: CASSLETSGSSPFF

d_gene: -
v_gene: TRBV6-1
abundance: -
j_gene: TRBJ1-3
CDR3nt: TGTGCCAGCAGTATAACAGCCTACTCTGGAAACACCATATATTTT
CDR3aa: CASSITAYSGNTIYF

d_gene: -
v_gene: TRBV7-9
abundance: -
j_gene: TRBJ2-2
CDR3nt: TGTGCCAGCAGCTTAGATCGGTGGTCTGCCGGGGAGCTGTTTTTT
CDR3aa: CASSLDRWSAGELFF

d_gene: TRBD2
v_gene: TRBV4-1
abundance: -
j_gene: TRBJ2-3
CDR3nt: TGCGCCAGCAGCGGGACTAGAGTGGGTCCGCAGTATTTT
CDR3aa: CASSGTRVGPQYF

d_gene: TRBD2
v_gene: TRBV7-3
abundance: -
j_gene: TRBJ2-1
CDR3nt: TGTGCCAGCAGCTTACTTAAAGGGACTAGCGGGAGAGACAGATATGGGGATGAGCAGTTCTTC
CDR3aa: CASSLLKGTSGRDRYGDEQFF

d_gene: -
v_gene: TRBV7-8
abundance: -
j_gene: TRBJ1-1
CDR3nt: TGTGCCAGCAGCTCCAGACTGAACACTGAAGCTTTCTTT
CDR3aa: CASSSRLNTEAFF

d_gene: TRBD1
v_gene: TRBV18
abundance: -
j_gene: TRBJ1-1
CDR3nt: TGTGCCAGCTCACTCGTTGAGACAGGGGGGCACTACACTGAAGCTTTCTTT
CDR3aa: CASSLVETGGHYTEAFF

d_gene: -
v_gene: TRBV7-9
abundance: -
j_gene: TRBJ2-5
CDR3nt: TGTGCCAGCAGCTCCAACTCGGGTGAGACCCAGTACTTC
CDR3aa: CASSSNSGETQYF